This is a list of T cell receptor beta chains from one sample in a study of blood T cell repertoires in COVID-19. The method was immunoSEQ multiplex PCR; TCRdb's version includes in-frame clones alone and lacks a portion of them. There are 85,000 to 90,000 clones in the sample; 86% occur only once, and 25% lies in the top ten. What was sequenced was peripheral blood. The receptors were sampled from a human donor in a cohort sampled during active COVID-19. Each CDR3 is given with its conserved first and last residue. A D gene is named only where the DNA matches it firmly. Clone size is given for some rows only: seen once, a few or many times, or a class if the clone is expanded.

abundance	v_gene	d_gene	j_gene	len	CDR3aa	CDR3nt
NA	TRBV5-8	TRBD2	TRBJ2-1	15	CASSSGSGRTDEQFF	TGTGCCAGCAGCTCGGGGAGCGGGAGGACGGATGAGCAGTTCTTC
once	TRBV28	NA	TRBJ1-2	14	CASSATGTPEGYTF	TGTGCCAGCAGTGCTACAGGAACCCCGGAGGGCTACACCTTC
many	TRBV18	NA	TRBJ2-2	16	CASSPTGVGDTGELFF	TGTGCCAGCTCACCAACCGGGGTTGGGGACACCGGGGAGCTGTTTTTT
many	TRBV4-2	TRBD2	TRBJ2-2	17	CASSLLGLASNTGELFF	TGTGCCAGCAGCCTCCTCGGACTAGCTTCCAACACCGGGGAGCTGTTTTTT
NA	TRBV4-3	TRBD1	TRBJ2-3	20	CASSQDLPDRGGIQQDTQYF	TGCGCCAGCAGCCAAGATCTCCCTGACAGGGGCGGTATACAACAAGATACGCAGTATTTT
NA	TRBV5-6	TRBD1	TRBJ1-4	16	CASSTGDRGQDEKLFF	TGTGCCAGCAGCACGGGGGACAGGGGGCAGGATGAAAAACTGTTTTTT
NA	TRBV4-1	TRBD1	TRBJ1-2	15	CASSQVGQNLYGYTF	TGCGCCAGCAGCCAAGTGGGACAGAATCTATATGGCTACACCTTC
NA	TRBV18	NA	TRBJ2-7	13	CASSPDRFYEQYF	TGTGCCAGCTCACCCGACAGGTTCTACGAGCAGTACTTC
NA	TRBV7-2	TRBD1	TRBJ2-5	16	CASSLDGTGVMETQYF	TGTGCCAGCAGCTTAGACGGGACAGGGGTCATGGAGACCCAGTACTTC
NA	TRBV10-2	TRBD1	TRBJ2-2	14	CASRDRGTTGELFF	TGCGCCAGCCGGGACAGGGGGACCACCGGGGAGCTGTTTTTT
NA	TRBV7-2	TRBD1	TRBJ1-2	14	CASSTGQGIYGYTF	TGTGCCAGCAGCACAGGACAGGGAATTTATGGCTACACCTTC
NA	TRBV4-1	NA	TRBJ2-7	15	CASSQDQSEYYEQYF	TGCGCCAGCAGCCAAGATCAATCAGAATACTACGAGCAGTACTTC
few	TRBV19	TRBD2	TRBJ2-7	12	CASSAGAGEQYF	TGTGCCAGTAGCGCGGGAGCGGGAGAGCAGTACTTC
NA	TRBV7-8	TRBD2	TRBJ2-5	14	CASSLGGEGQTQYF	TGTGCCAGCAGCTTAGGGGGGGAGGGACAGACCCAGTACTTC
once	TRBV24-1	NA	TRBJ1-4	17	CATSDHTTGLAGEKLFF	TGTGCCACCAGTGATCACACAACAGGGTTGGCCGGTGAAAAACTGTTTTTT
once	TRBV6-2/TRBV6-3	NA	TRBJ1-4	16	CASSYGPGTTNEKLFF	TGTGCCAGCAGTTACGGTCCGGGTACAACTAATGAAAAACTGTTTTTT
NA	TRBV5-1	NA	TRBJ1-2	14	CASSETQNAMGYTF	TGCGCCAGCAGCGAGACACAGAACGCTATGGGCTACACCTTC
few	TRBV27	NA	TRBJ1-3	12	CASISSGNTIYF	TGTGCCAGCATCTCCTCTGGAAACACCATATATTTT
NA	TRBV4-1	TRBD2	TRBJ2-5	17	CASSPGLAGGRQETQYF	TGCGCCAGCAGCCCGGGACTAGCGGGGGGCCGACAAGAGACCCAGTACTTC
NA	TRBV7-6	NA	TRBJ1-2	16	CASSSSPSRGNYGYTF	TGTGCCAGCAGCTCCTCACCGAGCCGGGGGAACTATGGCTACACCTTC
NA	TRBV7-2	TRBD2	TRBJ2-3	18	CASSLMTSGGWGTDTQYF	TGTGCCAGCAGCTTAATGACTAGCGGGGGGTGGGGCACAGATACGCAGTATTTT
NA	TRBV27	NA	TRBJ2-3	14	CASSRESPADTQYF	TGTGCCAGCAGCCGGGAATCCCCCGCAGATACGCAGTATTTT
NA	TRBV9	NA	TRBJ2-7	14	CASSVGAGSYEQYF	TGTGCCAGCAGCGTAGGGGCGGGATCCTACGAGCAGTACTTC
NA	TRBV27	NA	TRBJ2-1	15	CASSYRELSYNEQFF	TGTGCCAGCAGTTACCGGGAGCTATCCTACAATGAGCAGTTCTTC
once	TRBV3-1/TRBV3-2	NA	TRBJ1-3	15	CASSHRSSSGNTIYF	TGTGCCAGCAGTCACAGGAGCTCCTCGGGAAACACCATATATTTT
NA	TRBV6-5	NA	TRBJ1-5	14	CASSDNGINQPQHF	TGTGCCAGCAGCGACAACGGTATAAATCAGCCCCAGCATTTT
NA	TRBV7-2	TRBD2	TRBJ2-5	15	CASSIRVAGGETQYF	TGTGCCAGCAGCATAAGAGTAGCGGGGGGGGAGACCCAGTACTTC
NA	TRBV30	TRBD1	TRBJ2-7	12	CAWGTGGYEQYF	TGTGCCTGGGGAACAGGGGGGTACGAGCAGTACTTC